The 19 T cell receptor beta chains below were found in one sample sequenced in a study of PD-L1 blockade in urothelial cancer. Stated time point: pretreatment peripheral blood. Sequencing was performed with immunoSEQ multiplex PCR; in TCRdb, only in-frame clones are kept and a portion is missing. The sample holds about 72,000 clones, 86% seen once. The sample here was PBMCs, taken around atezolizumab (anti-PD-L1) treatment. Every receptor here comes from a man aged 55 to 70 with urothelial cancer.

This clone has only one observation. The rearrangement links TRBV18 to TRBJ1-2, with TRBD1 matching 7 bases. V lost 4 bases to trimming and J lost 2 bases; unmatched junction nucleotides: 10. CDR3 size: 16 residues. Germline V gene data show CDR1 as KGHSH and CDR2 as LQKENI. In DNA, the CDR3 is TGTGCCAGCTCACTAATTTTCGGACAGGACAACTATGGCTACACCTTC. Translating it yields CASSLIFGQDNYGYTF. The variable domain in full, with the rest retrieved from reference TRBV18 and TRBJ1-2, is NAGVMQNPRHLVRRRGQEARLRCSPMKGHSHVYWYRQLPEEGLKFMVYLQKENIIDESGMPKERFSAEFPKEGPSILRIQQVVRGDSAAYFCASSLIFGQDNYGYTFGSGTRLTVV.

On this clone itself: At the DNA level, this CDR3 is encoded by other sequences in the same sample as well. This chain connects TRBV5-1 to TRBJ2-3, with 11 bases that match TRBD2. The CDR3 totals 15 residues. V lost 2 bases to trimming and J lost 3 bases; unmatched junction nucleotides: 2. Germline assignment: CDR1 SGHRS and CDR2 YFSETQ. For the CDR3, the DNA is TGCGCCAGCAGCTTTAGCGGGGGGGGGACAGATACGCAGTATTTT. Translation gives CASSFSGGGTDTQYF.

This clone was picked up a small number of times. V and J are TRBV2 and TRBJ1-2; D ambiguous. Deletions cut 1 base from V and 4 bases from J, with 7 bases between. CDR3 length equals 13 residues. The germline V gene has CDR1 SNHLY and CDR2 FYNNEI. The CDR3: CASSEDSSYGYTF. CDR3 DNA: TGTGCCAGCAGTGAAGACTCTTCCTATGGCTACACCTTC.

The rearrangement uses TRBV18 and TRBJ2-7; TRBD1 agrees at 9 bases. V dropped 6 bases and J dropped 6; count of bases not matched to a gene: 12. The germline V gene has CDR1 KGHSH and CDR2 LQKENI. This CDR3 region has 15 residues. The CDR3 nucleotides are TGTGCCAGCTCGCCTCAGACACAGGGGGCGGGCGAGCAGTACTTC. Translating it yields CASSPQTQGAGEQYF. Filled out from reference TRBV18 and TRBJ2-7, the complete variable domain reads NAGVMQNPRHLVRRRGQEARLRCSPMKGHSHVYWYRQLPEEGLKFMVYLQKENIIDESGMPKERFSAEFPKEGPSILRIQQVVRGDSAAYFCASSPQTQGAGEQYFGPGTRLTVT.

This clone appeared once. CDR3 region: CASSPRELTEAFF. The CDR3 coding sequence is TGTGCCAGCTCACCGAGGGAGTTGACTGAAGCTTTCTTT. The chain couples TRBV18 to TRBJ1-1; D not resolved. V dropped 3 bases and J dropped 5 bases, with 10 bases sitting between them. The CDR3 consists of 13 residues. CDR1 and CDR2 (germline): KGHSH, LQKENI.

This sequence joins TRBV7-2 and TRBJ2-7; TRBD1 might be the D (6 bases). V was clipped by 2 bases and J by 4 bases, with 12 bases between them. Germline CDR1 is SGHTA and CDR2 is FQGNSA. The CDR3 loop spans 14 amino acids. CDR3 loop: CASSLWGRGYEQYF. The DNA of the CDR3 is TGTGCCAGCAGCTTATGGGGGCGCGGTTACGAGCAGTACTTC. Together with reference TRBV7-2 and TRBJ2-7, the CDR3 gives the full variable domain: GAGVSQSPSNKVTEKGKDVELRCDPISGHTALYWYRQSLGQGLEFLIYFQGNSAPDKSGLPSDRFSAERTGGSVSTLTIQRTQQEDSAVYLCASSLWGRGYEQYFGPGTRLTVT.

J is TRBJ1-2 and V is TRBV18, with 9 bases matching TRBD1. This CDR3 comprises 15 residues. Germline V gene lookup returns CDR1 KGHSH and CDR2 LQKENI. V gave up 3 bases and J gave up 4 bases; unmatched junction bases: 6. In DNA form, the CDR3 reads TGTGCCAGCTCACCGGCACAGGGGGCAATCTATGGCTACACCTTC. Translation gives CASSPAQGAIYGYTF.

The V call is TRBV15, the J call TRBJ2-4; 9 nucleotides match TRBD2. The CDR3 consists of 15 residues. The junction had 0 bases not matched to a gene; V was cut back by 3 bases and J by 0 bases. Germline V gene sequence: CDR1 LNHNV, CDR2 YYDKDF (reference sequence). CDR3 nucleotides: TGTGCCACCAGCAGTAGCGGGGGAGCCAAAAACATTCAGTACTTC. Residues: CATSSSGGAKNIQYF.

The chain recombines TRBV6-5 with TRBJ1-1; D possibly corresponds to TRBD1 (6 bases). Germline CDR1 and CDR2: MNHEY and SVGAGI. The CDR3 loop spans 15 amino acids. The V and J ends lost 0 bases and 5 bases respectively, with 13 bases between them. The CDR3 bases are TGTGCCAGCAGTTACTCGGGGGGGCTAAGGACTGAAGCTTTCTTT. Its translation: CASSYSGGLRTEAFF.

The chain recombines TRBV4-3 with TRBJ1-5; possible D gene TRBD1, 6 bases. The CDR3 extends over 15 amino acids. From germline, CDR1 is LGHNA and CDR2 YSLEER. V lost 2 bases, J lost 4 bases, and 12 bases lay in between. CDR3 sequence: CASSQFSGQNQPQHF. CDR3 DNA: TGCGCCAGCAGCCAATTCTCGGGACAAAATCAGCCCCAGCATTTT.

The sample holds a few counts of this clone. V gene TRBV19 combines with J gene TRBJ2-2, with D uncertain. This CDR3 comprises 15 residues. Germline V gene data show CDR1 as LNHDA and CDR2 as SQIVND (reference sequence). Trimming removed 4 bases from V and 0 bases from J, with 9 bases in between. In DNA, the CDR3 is TGTGCCAGTAGTAAACAACGATCGAACACCGGGGAGCTGTTTTTT. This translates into CASSKQRSNTGELFF.

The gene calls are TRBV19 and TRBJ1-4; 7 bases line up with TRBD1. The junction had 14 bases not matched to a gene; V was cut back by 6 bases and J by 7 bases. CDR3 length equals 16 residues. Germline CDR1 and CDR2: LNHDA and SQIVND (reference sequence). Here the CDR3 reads CASSGQRTGVGEKLFF. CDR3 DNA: TGTGCCAGTAGCGGACAAAGAACAGGGGTGGGTGAAAAACTGTTTTTT.

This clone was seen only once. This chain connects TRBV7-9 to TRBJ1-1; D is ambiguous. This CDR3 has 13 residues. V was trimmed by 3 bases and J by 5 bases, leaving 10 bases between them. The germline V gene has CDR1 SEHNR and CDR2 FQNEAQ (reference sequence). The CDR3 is CASSFIGRTEAFF. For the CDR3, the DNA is TGTGCCAGCAGCTTTATTGGGAGGACTGAAGCTTTCTTT. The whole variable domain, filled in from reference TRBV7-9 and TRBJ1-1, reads DTGVSQNPRHKITKRGQNVTFRCDPISEHNRLYWYRQTLGQGPEFLTYFQNEAQLEKSRLLSDRFSAERPKGSFSTLEIQRTEQGDSAMYLCASSFIGRTEAFFGQGTRLTVV.

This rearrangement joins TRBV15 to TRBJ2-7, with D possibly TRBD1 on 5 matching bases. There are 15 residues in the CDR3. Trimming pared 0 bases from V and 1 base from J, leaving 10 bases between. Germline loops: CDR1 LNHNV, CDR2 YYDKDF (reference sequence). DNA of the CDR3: TGTGCCACCAGCAGAGATTCGGACAAGTCCTACGAGCAGTACTTC. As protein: CATSRDSDKSYEQYF.

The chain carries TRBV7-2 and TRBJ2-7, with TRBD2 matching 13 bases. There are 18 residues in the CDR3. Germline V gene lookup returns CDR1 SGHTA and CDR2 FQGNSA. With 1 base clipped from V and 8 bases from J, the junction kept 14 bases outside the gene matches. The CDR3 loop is CASSLDIGGGLAGAKQYF. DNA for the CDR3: TGTGCCAGCAGCTTAGATATCGGAGGAGGACTAGCGGGGGCAAAGCAGTACTTC.

The CDR3 loop reads CASSQEGASTDTQYF. The CDR3 region has the DNA TGCGCCAGCAGCCAAGAGGGGGCGAGCACAGATACGCAGTATTTT. This chain connects TRBV4-3 to TRBJ2-3, with D maybe TRBD1 (6 bases). This CDR3 is built from 15 residues. Trimming left V 0 bases short and J 0 bases short, with 7 bases between. CDR1 and CDR2 (germline): LGHNA, YSLEER.

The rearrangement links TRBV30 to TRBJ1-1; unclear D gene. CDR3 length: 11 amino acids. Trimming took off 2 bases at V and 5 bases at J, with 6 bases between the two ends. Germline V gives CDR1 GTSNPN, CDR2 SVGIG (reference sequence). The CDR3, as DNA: TGTGCCTGGAGTCTGAGGACTGAAGCTTTCTTT. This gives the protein CAWSLRTEAFF.

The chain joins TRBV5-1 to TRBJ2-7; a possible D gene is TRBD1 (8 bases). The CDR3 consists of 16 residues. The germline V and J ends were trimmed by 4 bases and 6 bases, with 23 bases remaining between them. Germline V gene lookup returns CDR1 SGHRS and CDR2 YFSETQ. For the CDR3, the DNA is TGCGCCAGCAGCCCCGGGGGAGGGCAGGGGGCCACCGAGCAGTACTTC. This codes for CASSPGGGQGATEQYF. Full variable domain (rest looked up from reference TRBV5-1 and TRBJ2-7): KAGVTQTPRYLIKTRGQQVTLSCSPISGHRSVSWYQQTPGQGLQFLFEYFSETQRNKGNFPGRFSGRQFSNSRSEMNVSTLELGDSALYLCASSPGGGQGATEQYFGPGTRLTVT.

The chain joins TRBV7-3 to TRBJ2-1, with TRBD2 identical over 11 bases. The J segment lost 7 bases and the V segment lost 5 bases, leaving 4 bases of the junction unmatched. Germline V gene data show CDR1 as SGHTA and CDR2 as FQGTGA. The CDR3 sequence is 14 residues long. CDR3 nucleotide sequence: TGTGCCAGCAGCATAGCGGGAGGGGGGAATGAGCAGTTCTTC. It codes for CASSIAGGGNEQFF. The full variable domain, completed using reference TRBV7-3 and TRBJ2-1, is GAGVSQTPSNKVTEKGKYVELRCDPISGHTALYWYRQSLGQGPEFLIYFQGTGAADDSGLPNDRFFAVRPEGSVSTLKIQRTERGDSAVYLCASSIAGGGNEQFFGPGTRLTVL.